This record looks at one TCR beta chain sequence and its context. Its antigen is currently unknown. This sample stems from a study of cytomegalovirus exposure and HLA in healthy donors. Primers: 60 Vbeta forward and 13 Jbeta reverse. TCRdb's copy holds only in-frame clones and misses some; the assay was immunoSEQ multiplex PCR. The table includes around 300,000 clones, about 66% detected once. Points from the study as a whole: Segments of the TCR beta V type were, in most cases, productive about 87% or about 30% of the time in an earlier analysis. The authors enumerated under 200 TCR beta chains as linked to cytomegalovirus. Testing in vitro showed three CMV-associated chains specific for CMV antigens.

Sequencing was done on a sample of PBMCs. This receptor was obtained from a female donor in good health and CMV-seronegative.

This CDR3 reads CASSGIRGYTF. In DNA, the CDR3 is TGTGCCAGCAGTGGCATTCGGGGCTACACCTTC. The chain uses TRBV6-1 and TRBJ1-2, with D hard to call. CDR3 length: 11 amino acids. Germline CDR1 and CDR2: MNHNS and SASEGT. The V end was cut by 4 bases, the J end by 8 bases, with 8 bases between.